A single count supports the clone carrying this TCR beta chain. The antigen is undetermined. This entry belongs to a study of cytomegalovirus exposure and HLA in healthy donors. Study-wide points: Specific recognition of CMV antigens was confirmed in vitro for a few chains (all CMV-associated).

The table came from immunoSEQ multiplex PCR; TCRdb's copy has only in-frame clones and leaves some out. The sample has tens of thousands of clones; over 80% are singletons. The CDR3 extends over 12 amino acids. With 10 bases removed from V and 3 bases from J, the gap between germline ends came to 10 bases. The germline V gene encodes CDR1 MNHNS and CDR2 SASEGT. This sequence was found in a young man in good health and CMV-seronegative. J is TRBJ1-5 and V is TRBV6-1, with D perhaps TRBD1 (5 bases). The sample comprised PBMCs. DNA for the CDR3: TGTGCCATCGACAGCCACAATCAGCCCCAGCATTTT. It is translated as CAIDSHNQPQHF.